This note documents a single T cell receptor (beta chain) sequence. The CDR3 extends over 14 amino acids. CDR1 and CDR2 from the germline V gene are MDHEN and SYDVKM. Trimming shortened V by 3 bases and J by 0 bases, and 8 bases separated the two germline ends. Recovery meant two consecutive negative NP/OP PCR tests, professional clearance, or resolved symptoms. This sample was included in a study of blood T cell repertoires in COVID-19. In the authors' workflow: Counts of nucleated cells, estimated from reference gene primer amplification, were obtained. The repertoire was sequenced with immunoSEQ multiplex PCR; TCRdb's copy has only in-frame clones and lacks some. D and trimming were read from the DNA, whereas the V and J calls and clone size are those reported in that table. The sample has approximately 160,000 clones, roughly 87% seen once.

The TCR comes from a woman aged 50 to 65 who had recovered from COVID-19. The sequencing sample was made of PBMCs or T cells enriched from blood (not recorded which). This chain uses TRBV28 with TRBJ2-5; the D is unclear. The CDR3 DNA is TGTGCCAGCAGTTTCGTCCCGGACCAAGAGACCCAGTACTTC. It is translated as CASSFVPDQETQYF. The variable domain in full, with the rest retrieved from reference TRBV28 and TRBJ2-5, is DVKVTQSSRYLVKRTGEKVFLECVQDMDHENMFWYRQDPGLGLRLIYFSYDVKMKEKGDIPEGYSVSREKKERFSLILESASTNQTSMYLCASSFVPDQETQYFGPGTRLLVL.